This T cell receptor (beta chain) is from a study of T cells after yellow fever vaccination. This clonotype was observed at least ten times. Its antigen remains unidentified. The germline V gene encodes CDR1 SGHKS and CDR2 YYEKEE (reference sequence). The CDR3 runs to 16 residues. Trimming left V 1 base short and J 1 base short, with 14 bases between. Each CDR3 protein gets one entry after TCRdb re-called the 5' RACE reads with MiXCR. The repertoire holds around 250,000 distinct CDR3 sequences, with about 5.2% as singletons. Study-wide findings and caveats: Reappearance after the booster was seen for most primary-vaccination clones, at 95% to 98% CD4 and about 90% CD8.

The material was CD4+ T cells sorted from PBMCs, obtained on the day of the yellow fever booster vaccination. This TCR was recovered from a man in his late teens or twenties who received the YFV17D yellow fever vaccine. The V call is TRBV5-5, the J call TRBJ2-5; D gene unclear. The CDR3 DNA is TGTGCCAGCAGCTTGAAGGACCGCCGACCCCAAGAGACCCAGTACTTC. It yields the protein CASSLKDRRPQETQYF.